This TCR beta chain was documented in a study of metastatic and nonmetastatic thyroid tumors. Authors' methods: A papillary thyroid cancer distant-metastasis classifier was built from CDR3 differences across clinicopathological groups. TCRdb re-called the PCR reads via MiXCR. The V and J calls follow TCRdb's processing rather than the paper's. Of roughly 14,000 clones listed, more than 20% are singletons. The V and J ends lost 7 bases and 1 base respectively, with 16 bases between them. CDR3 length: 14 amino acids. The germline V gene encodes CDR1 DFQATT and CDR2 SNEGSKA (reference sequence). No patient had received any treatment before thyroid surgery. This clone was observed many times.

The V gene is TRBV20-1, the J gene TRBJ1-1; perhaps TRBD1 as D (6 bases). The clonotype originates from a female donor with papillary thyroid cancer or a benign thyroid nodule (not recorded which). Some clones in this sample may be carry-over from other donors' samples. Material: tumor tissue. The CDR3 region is CSVPTRTANTEAFF. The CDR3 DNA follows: TGCAGTGTACCGACCCGGACAGCGAACACTGAAGCTTTCTTT.